Following are 26 T cell receptor beta chains from one sample sequenced in a study of T cell repertoires in cytomegalovirus infection. One entry per CDR3 protein, called by TCRdb with MiXCR from the reads. This table has about 530,000 distinct CDR3 sequences, 26% appearing once. The source material was PBMCs. The receptors come from a human donor in good health (CMV status not recorded). Some clones in this sample may be carry-over from other donors' samples.

This clonotype was recorded at least ten times. The genes are TRBV7-2 and TRBJ2-3, with 8 bases lining up with TRBD2. This CDR3 region has 17 residues. CDR1 and CDR2 (germline): SGHTA, FQGNSA. J gave up 4 bases and V 3 bases, and 12 bases lay outside the gene matches. In DNA form, the CDR3 reads TGTGCCAGCAGCTTGGAGGGGCGGCTAGCGGGCCCAGATACGCAGTATTTT. Translating it yields CASSLEGRLAGPDTQYF.

Ten or more counts support this clonotype. This sequence joins TRBV7-2 and TRBJ2-2; TRBD1 aligns across 9 bases. Germline trimming cut 5 bases from V and 0 bases from J; bases unmatched to any gene: 4. CDR3 length: 16 amino acids. Per germline, CDR1 SGHTA and CDR2 FQGNSA. The CDR3 is CASSDTGGTNTGELFF. The CDR3 coding sequence is TGTGCCAGCAGCGACACAGGGGGCACGAACACCGGGGAGCTGTTTTTT.

The J gene is TRBJ1-5, the V gene TRBV27; D ambiguous. The V gene lost 8 bases and the J gene lost 5 bases, with 4 bases spanning the gap. The CDR3 is made up of 10 amino acids. Per germline, CDR1 MNHEY and CDR2 SMNVEV (reference sequence). This CDR3 is CASGDQPQHF. The CDR3 DNA reads TGTGCCAGCGGGGATCAGCCCCAGCATTTT.

In this sample, this clonotype turned up many times. The V and J genes are TRBV6-2 or TRBV6-3 and TRBJ2-7, with TRBD2 matching 12 bases. This CDR3 contains 17 residues. The germline V gene has CDR1 MNHEY and CDR2 SVGEGT. The V segment lost 6 bases and the J segment 2 bases; nucleotides outside the gene matches: 11. CDR3 region: CASSPHRTSGMTYEQYF. Written as DNA, the CDR3 is TGTGCCAGCAGCCCTCATAGGACTAGCGGGATGACCTACGAGCAGTACTTC.

This sequence joins TRBV7-3 and TRBJ1-5; TRBD1 is a possible D gene (5 bases). The CDR3 contains 13 residues. The germline V gene encodes CDR1 SGHTA and CDR2 FQGTGA. The germline V and J ends were trimmed by 5 bases and 5 bases, with 10 bases remaining between them. Here the CDR3 DNA reads TGTGCCAGCAGCAACGACAGATATCAGCCCCAGCATTTT. Its protein product is CASSNDRYQPQHF.

This chain connects TRBV20-1 to TRBJ1-5; TRBD1 agrees at 9 bases. The CDR3 extends over 14 amino acids. V trimming: 2 bases; J trimming: 5 bases; junction bases outside the gene matches: 4. Germline lookup yields CDR1 DFQATT and CDR2 SNEGSKA (reference sequence). Here the CDR3 reads CSARRDRAHQPQHF. The DNA for the CDR3 is TGCAGTGCTAGAAGGGACAGGGCGCATCAGCCCCAGCATTTT.

The chain couples TRBV5-1 to TRBJ2-1; D unclear. Trimming cost V 5 bases and J 6 bases, with 15 bases left between them. From germline, CDR1 is SGHRS and CDR2 YFSETQ. CDR3 length: 14 residues. Here the CDR3 DNA reads TGCGCCAGCAGGTCCAGCGCGGCTCCCAATGAGCAGTTCTTC. Its protein product is CASRSSAAPNEQFF.

This clonotype was counted ten times or more. V is TRBV7-2 and J is TRBJ1-4; unclear D gene. The V gene lost 5 bases and the J gene lost 4 bases, with 5 bases spanning the gap. The germline V gene has CDR1 SGHTA and CDR2 FQGNSA. The CDR3 is made up of 12 amino acids. The CDR3 reads CASSRYNEKLFF. The DNA of the CDR3 is TGTGCCAGCAGCCGTTATAATGAAAAACTGTTTTTT.

This clonotype was recorded at least ten times. The V gene is TRBV7-6, the J gene TRBJ2-3; the D gene is possibly TRBD1 (5 bases). Per the germline V gene, CDR1 is SGHVS and CDR2 is FNYEAQ. The V gene lost 5 bases and the J gene lost 5 bases, with 17 bases spanning the gap. This CDR3 has 15 residues. The DNA for the CDR3 is TGTGCCAGCAGCCGGAATTGGGGCTCCGGAGATACGCAGTATTTT. Amino acids: CASSRNWGSGDTQYF.

CDR3 loop: CASSQGTVAKNIQYF. The CDR3 nucleotides read TGTGCCAGCAGCCAAGGGACGGTAGCCAAAAACATTCAGTACTTC. The chain joins TRBV5-4 to TRBJ2-4; D tentatively fits TRBD1 or TRBD2 (5 bases each). V lost 4 bases and J lost 0, with 11 bases in between. This CDR3 spans 15 amino acids. Germline V gene lookup returns CDR1 SGHNT and CDR2 YYREEE (reference sequence).

The chain carries TRBV20-1 and TRBJ2-3; TRBD1 is a possible D gene (6 bases). CDR3 length: 11 amino acids. Germline lookup yields CDR1 DFQATT and CDR2 SNEGSKA (reference sequence). Trimming pared 0 bases from V and 13 bases from J, leaving 11 bases between. CDR3 in DNA: TGCAGTGCTAGAGAGTCAGGGGCGAAGTATTTT. Residues: CSARESGAKYF.

This clonotype came up a few times. The V call is TRBV6-6, the J call TRBJ1-3, with 8 bases fitting TRBD1. CDR3 length equals 16 residues. Trimming took 6 bases from V and 4 from J; bases not matched to a gene: 11. The germline CDR1 and CDR2 sequences are MNHNY and SVGAGI (reference sequence). CDR3 loop: CASSSRGDRMGNTIYF. CDR3 coding DNA: TGTGCCAGCAGCAGCAGGGGGGACAGGATGGGAAACACCATATATTTT.

Only a few counts were recorded for this clonotype. The chain combines TRBV19 with TRBJ2-7; 10 positions agree with TRBD2. The junction had 8 bases not matched to a gene; V was cut back by 3 bases and J by 6 bases. CDR3 length: 15 residues. CDR1 and CDR2 (germline): LNHDA, SQIVND (reference sequence). The CDR3 spells CASSIVAGGLGEQYF. DNA for the CDR3: TGTGCCAGTAGTATTGTAGCGGGAGGCCTCGGCGAGCAGTACTTC.

This clonotype was seen a few times. The chain couples TRBV7-8 to TRBJ2-7, with D possibly being TRBD1 or TRBD2 (6 bases each). Trimming left V 0 bases short and J 0 bases short, with 18 bases between. Germline assignment: CDR1 SGHVS and CDR2 FQNEAQ. There are 18 residues in the CDR3. CDR3 in amino acids: CASSLARSRGESSYEQYF. As DNA, the CDR3 is TGTGCCAGCAGCTTAGCCCGGAGTAGGGGGGAAAGCTCCTACGAGCAGTACTTC.

This clonotype came up a few times. The chain joins TRBV5-6 to TRBJ2-7, with a weak D call TRBD1 (6 bases). The germline V gene has CDR1 SGHDT and CDR2 YYEEEE. CDR3 size: 16 residues. With 4 bases removed from V and 3 bases from J, the gap between germline ends came to 20 bases. CDR3 DNA: TGTGCCAGCAGCGGTCTCATCGGGACAACTAACTACGAGCAGTACGTC. It translates to CASSGLIGTTNYEQYV.

The V gene is TRBV2, the J gene TRBJ2-3; 11 positions match TRBD2. V shed 1 base, J shed 0 bases, and the junction held 3 bases outside the gene matches. CDR1 is SNHLY, CDR2 FYNNEI, per germline. The length of the CDR3 is 17 residues. The CDR3 DNA sequence: TGTGCCAGCAGTGAAGAACTAGCGGGAGTAAGCACAGATACGCAGTATTTT. The encoded protein is CASSEELAGVSTDTQYF.

The chain has TRBV6-5 and TRBJ2-4, with no clear D. V was clipped by 2 bases and J by 5 bases, with 7 bases between them. The length of the CDR3 is 13 residues. The germline V gene has CDR1 MNHEY and CDR2 SVGAGI. CDR3 in DNA: TGTGCCAGCAGTTACCTCAGTCAAAACATTCAGTACTTC. Residues: CASSYLSQNIQYF.

This chain links TRBV30 with TRBJ2-4; 8 nucleotides agree with TRBD2. Germline CDR1 is GTSNPN and CDR2 is SVGIG (reference sequence). The CDR3 spans 14 residues. With 0 bases clipped from V and 4 bases from J, the junction kept 2 bases outside the gene matches. The CDR3 nucleotides read TGTGCCTGGAGTGTACCGGGGGGGAAAAACATTCAGTACTTC. Encoded protein: CAWSVPGGKNIQYF.

The chain uses TRBV30 and TRBJ2-1; unclear D gene. CDR1 GTSNPN and CDR2 SVGIG come from the germline V gene (reference sequence). Trimming shortened V by 5 bases and J by 8 bases, and 16 bases separated the two germline ends. The CDR3 loop spans 13 amino acids. In nucleotides, the CDR3 is TGTGCCTGGGCGGCCAGGAGTTCAGATGAGCAGTTCTTC. The encoded protein is CAWAARSSDEQFF.

This chain links TRBV7-9 with TRBJ2-7; possibly TRBD2 for D (5 bases). CDR3 size: 15 residues. Trimming shortened V by 5 bases and J by 4 bases, and 18 bases separated the two germline ends. Germline-derived CDR1 and CDR2 are SEHNR and FQNEAQ (reference sequence). The CDR3 bases are TGTGCCAGCAGCCCATCGGCTGCGGGTTTTTACGAGCAGTACTTC. Amino acid sequence: CASSPSAAGFYEQYF.

The chain carries TRBV6-8 and TRBJ1-4; a weak D match, TRBD1 (6 bases). Germline-derived CDR1 and CDR2 are MNHGY and SAAAGT. V shed 7 bases and J shed 14 bases, with 17 bases lying between them. This CDR3 is built from 12 residues. The CDR3 DNA reads TGTGCCAGCACCGCCGGTTGGGGGCGCCTGTTTTTT. Its translation is CASTAGWGRLFF.

This clonotype has just a few counts. This sequence joins TRBV27 and TRBJ1-6; the D gene is possibly TRBD1 (5 bases). Germline CDR1 MNHEY, CDR2 SMNVEV (reference sequence). Trimming stripped 0 bases from V and 0 bases from J, with 9 bases between. This CDR3 is built from 17 residues. CDR3 in amino acids: CASSLSGVSSYNSPLHF. For the CDR3, the DNA is TGTGCCAGCAGTTTATCGGGGGTGAGCTCCTATAATTCACCCCTCCACTTT.

In this sample, this clonotype turned up a few times. The chain has TRBV6-5 and TRBJ1-6; 7 bases match TRBD1. V lost 5 bases and J lost 7; bases outside the gene matches: 8. The CDR3 covers 15 residues. Germline CDR1 reads MNHEY; CDR2 reads SVGAGI. CDR3 loop: CASSPGQLPNSPLHF. As DNA, the CDR3 is TGTGCCAGCAGTCCGGGACAGCTGCCCAATTCACCCCTCCACTTT.

This clonotype was detected a few times. The chain has TRBV19 and TRBJ2-3, with TRBD2 matching 8 bases. From germline, CDR1 is LNHDA and CDR2 SQIVND (reference sequence). Losses at the gene ends were 6 bases for V and 3 bases for J; bases not matched to a gene: 11. CDR3 length equals 16 residues. CDR3 region: CASSLHSGKSTDTQYF. CDR3 in DNA: TGTGCCAGTAGCCTACATAGCGGGAAATCTACAGATACGCAGTATTTT. The full variable domain, rest sourced from reference TRBV19 and TRBJ2-3, is DGGITQSPKYLFRKEGQNVTLSCEQNLNHDAMYWYRQDPGQGLRLIYYSQIVNDFQKGDIAEGYSVSREKKESFPLTVTSAQKNPTAFYLCASSLHSGKSTDTQYFGPGTRLTVL.

The chain combines TRBV3-1 with TRBJ2-2; TRBD1 might be the D (6 bases). From germline, CDR1 is LGHDT and CDR2 YNNKEL (reference sequence). This CDR3 region has 13 residues. Trimming pared 4 bases from V and 7 bases from J, leaving 10 bases between. The CDR3 loop is CASSPQQGGELFF. CDR3 nucleotide sequence: TGTGCCAGCAGCCCCCAACAGGGCGGGGAGCTGTTTTTT.

There are many counts of this clonotype. The V gene is TRBV7-2, the J gene TRBJ2-3, with 8 positions matching TRBD2. The V segment lost 5 bases and the J segment 0 bases; nucleotides outside the gene matches: 10. The CDR3 is 17 amino acids. CDR1 SGHTA and CDR2 FQGNSA come from the germline V gene. The CDR3 DNA reads TGTGCCAGCAGCCTACGGGTCAGCGGGAGAAGCACAGATACGCAGTATTTT. This translates into CASSLRVSGRSTDTQYF. The entire variable domain, with the rest obtained from reference TRBV7-2 and TRBJ2-3, is as follows: GAGVSQSPSNKVTEKGKDVELRCDPISGHTALYWYRQSLGQGLEFLIYFQGNSAPDKSGLPSDRFSAERTGGSVSTLTIQRTQQEDSAVYLCASSLRVSGRSTDTQYFGPGTRLTVL.